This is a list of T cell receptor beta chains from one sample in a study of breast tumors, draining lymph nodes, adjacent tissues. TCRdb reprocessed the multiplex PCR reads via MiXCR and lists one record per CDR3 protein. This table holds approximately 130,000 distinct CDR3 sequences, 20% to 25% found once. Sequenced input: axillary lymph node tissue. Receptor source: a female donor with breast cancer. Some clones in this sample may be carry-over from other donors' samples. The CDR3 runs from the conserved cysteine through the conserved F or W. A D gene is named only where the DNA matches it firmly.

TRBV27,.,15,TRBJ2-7,CASTRGFGNSYEQYF
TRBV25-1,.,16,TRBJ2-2,CASSAVQGSDTGELFF
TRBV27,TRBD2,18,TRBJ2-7,CASSPGTSGTLPLYEQYF
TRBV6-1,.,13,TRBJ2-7,CASSERSPYEQYF
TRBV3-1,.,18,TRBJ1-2,CASSHDRAGFRANYGYTF
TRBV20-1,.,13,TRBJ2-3,CSARSTFTDTQYF
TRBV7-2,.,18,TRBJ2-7,CASSLGPPPRDISYEQYF
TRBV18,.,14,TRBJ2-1,CASSPGTDYNEQFF
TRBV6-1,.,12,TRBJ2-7,CASWGGDYEQYF
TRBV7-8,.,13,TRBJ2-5,CASSTSGGETQYF
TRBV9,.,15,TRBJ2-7,CASSVGSQGSYEQYF
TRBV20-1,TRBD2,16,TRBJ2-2,CSARDWSGENTGELFF
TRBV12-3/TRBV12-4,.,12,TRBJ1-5,CASSPSRGPQHF
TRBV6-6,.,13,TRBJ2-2,CASKVGETGELFF
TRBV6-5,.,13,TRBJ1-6,CASSYGPNSPLHF
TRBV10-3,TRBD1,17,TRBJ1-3,CAISKNRAGGSGNTIYF
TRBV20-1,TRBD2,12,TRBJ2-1,CSAPPTSDEQFF
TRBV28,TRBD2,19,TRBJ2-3,CASRPLVGGTSVSTDTQYF
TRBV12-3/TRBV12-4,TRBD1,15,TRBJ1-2,CASTAGTGGVGGYTF
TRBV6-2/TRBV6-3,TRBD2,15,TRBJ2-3,CASGPTRGAAGTQYF
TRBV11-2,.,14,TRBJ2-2,CASSLMRWGGELFF
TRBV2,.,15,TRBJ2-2,CASSERRPNTGELFF
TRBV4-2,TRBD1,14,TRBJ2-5,CANSQGTGDETQYF
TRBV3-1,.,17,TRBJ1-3,CASSQGLGLSSGNTIYF
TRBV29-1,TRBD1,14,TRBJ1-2,CSVDYSGQGKSYTF
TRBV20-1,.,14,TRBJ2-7,CSARDSSFFYEQYF
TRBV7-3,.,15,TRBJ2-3,CASSWGRTSTDTQYF
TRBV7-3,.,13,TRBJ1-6,CASSLTRAAPLHF
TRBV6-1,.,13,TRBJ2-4,CASSLYAKNIQYF
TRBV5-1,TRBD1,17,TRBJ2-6,CASSSGQGSSGADVLTF
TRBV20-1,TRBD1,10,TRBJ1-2,CSAAGGGYTF
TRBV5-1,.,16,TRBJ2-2,CASSLGSPSNTGELFF
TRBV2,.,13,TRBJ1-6,CASSGREYSPLHF
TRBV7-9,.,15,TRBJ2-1,CASSFSNRVMGEQFF
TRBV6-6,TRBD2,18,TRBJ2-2,CASSSPGSGRAGTGELFF
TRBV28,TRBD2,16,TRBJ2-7,CASSSRLAGVVNEQYF
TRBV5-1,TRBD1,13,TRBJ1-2,CANSLDRGMGYTF
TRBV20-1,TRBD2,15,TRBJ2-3,CSARGASGRTDTQYF
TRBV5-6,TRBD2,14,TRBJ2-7,CASSLVGGSGEQYF
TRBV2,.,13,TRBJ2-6,CASSVDGANVLTF
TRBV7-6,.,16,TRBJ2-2,CASSPRDQPNTGELFF
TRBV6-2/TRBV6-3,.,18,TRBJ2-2,CASSYSGLGVANTGELFF
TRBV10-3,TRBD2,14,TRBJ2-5,CATRLAADPGTQYF
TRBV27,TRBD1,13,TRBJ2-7,CASYGTGVGEQYF
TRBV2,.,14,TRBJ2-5,CASSATQGGETQYF
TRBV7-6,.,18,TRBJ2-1,CASSLGLAGWDSYNEQFF
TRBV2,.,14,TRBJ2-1,CATRGEWAYNEQFF
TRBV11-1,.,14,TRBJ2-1,CASSLGMGNNEQFF
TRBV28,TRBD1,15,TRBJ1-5,CASRQGGASNQPQHF
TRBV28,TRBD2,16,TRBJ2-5,CASSFWNTGGQETQYF
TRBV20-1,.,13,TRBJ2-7,CSASLVDSYEQYF
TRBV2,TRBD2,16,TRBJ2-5,CASSVVLAGTQETQYF
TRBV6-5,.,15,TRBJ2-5,CASRHVDRNQETQYF
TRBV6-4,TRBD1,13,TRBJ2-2,CASSATGAGELFF